A selection of T cell receptor beta chains follows, all from one sample in a study of low-dose radiotherapy and immunotherapy resistance in tumors. A single record per CDR3 protein comes from TCRdb applying MiXCR to the reads. Of around 100,000 distinct CDR3 sequences listed, under 25% are singletons. The sample was PBMCs, taken after low-dose radiotherapy plus immunotherapy. The receptors stem from a male donor with prostate cancer. Both conserved end residues are part of each CDR3. The D gene is left open where the match is weak. Rows give clone size only sometimes, using once, few, many, or a class for an expanded clone.

cdr3_aa cdr3_nt d_call clone_size j_call cdr3_length v_call
CASSLWGNGELFF TGTGCCAGCAGTTTATGGGGAAACGGGGAGCTGTTTTTT - - TRBJ2-2 13 TRBV12-3/TRBV12-4
CARPTAGETYEQYF TGTGCCAGACCCACGGCGGGGGAGACCTACGAGCAGTACTTC TRBD2 many TRBJ2-7 14 TRBV27
CASSFTWRGGKRTQYF TGTGCCAGCAGCTTCACATGGCGGGGGGGCAAGAGAACCCAGTACTTC TRBD2 - TRBJ2-5 16 TRBV7-6
CASTSIGLAGNEQFF TGCGCCAGCACCTCAATAGGACTAGCTGGCAATGAGCAGTTCTTC TRBD2 many TRBJ2-1 15 TRBV4-1
CASSRTGADTQYF TGTGCCAGCAGTCGGACAGGGGCAGATACGCAGTATTTT TRBD1 many TRBJ2-3 13 TRBV6-6
CASSEGTGVNTEAFF TGTGCCAGCAGTGAAGGAACAGGAGTGAACACTGAAGCTTTCTTT - - TRBJ1-1 15 TRBV6-2/TRBV6-3
CASISDTEGVNQPQHF TGTGCCAGTATAAGTGACACGGAGGGGGTCAATCAGCCCCAGCATTTT - many TRBJ1-5 16 TRBV19
CASRAPDSGGGETQYF TGTGCCAGCAGGGCCCCTGATAGCGGGGGGGGAGAGACCCAGTACTTC TRBD2 - TRBJ2-5 16 TRBV11-2
CASSPRGSSYEQYF TGTGCCAGCAGCCCGAGGGGAAGCTCCTACGAGCAGTACTTC - many TRBJ2-7 14 TRBV7-2
CASSPARGGEQYF TGTGCCAGCTCACCGGCGAGGGGCGGCGAGCAGTACTTC - many TRBJ2-7 13 TRBV18
CASSFNSAQGSDQPQHF TGTGCCAGCAGCTTCAATTCCGCGCAGGGCAGCGATCAGCCCCAGCATTTT - many TRBJ1-5 17 TRBV11-2
CASSRDLADDYNEQFF TGCGCCAGCAGCCGCGATCTAGCGGATGACTACAATGAGCAGTTCTTC TRBD2 - TRBJ2-1 16 TRBV5-1
CASSPHRGPGELFF TGTGCCAGCAGTCCCCACAGGGGCCCCGGGGAGCTGTTTTTT TRBD1 many TRBJ2-2 14 TRBV6-6
CASSLADEEQFF TGCGCCAGCAGCTTGGCGGATGAGGAGCAGTTCTTC - many TRBJ2-1 12 TRBV5-1
CASSQGTGQQHGYTF TGTGCCAGCAGCCAAGGTACTGGGCAACAGCATGGCTACACCTTC - many TRBJ1-2 15 TRBV4-2
CASSLAGAQGEQYF TGTGCTAGCAGCTTAGCGGGGGCGCAGGGGGAGCAGTACTTC TRBD2 few TRBJ2-7 14 TRBV7-6
CASRPRQGGNEKLFF TGTGCCAGCAGACCTCGACAGGGCGGGAATGAAAAACTGTTTTTT TRBD1 few TRBJ1-4 15 TRBV6-1
CASSGQGLVNTGELFF TGTGCCAGCAGCGGACAGGGTCTCGTAAACACCGGGGAGCTGTTTTTT TRBD1 - TRBJ2-2 16 TRBV6-6
CASSTPSSYNEQFF TGTGCCAGTAGTACCCCTAGCTCCTACAATGAGCAGTTCTTC - many TRBJ2-1 14 TRBV19
CASSGSGQETQYF TGTGCCAGCAGTGGTAGCGGCCAAGAGACCCAGTACTTC - - TRBJ2-5 13 TRBV28
CASSGLTGASNQPQHF TGTGCCAGCAGTGGGCTGACAGGGGCTAGCAATCAGCCCCAGCATTTT TRBD1 many TRBJ1-5 16 TRBV6-2/TRBV6-3
CSGVVSPGGEQYF TGCAGTGGGGTAGTATCCCCGGGGGGGGAGCAGTACTTC TRBD2 - TRBJ2-7 13 TRBV20-1
CASSLSSGLGQDTQYF TGTGCCAGCAGCTTGTCATCCGGGCTGGGGCAAGATACGCAGTATTTT - many TRBJ2-3 16 TRBV5-4
CASTIGTGRGYF TGTGCCAGCACCATCGGGACAGGACGCGGGTATTTT TRBD1 many TRBJ2-3 12 TRBV5-6
CASSTTGWTEAFF TGTGCCAGCAGCACGACAGGGTGGACTGAAGCTTTCTTT TRBD1 many TRBJ1-1 13 TRBV12-3/TRBV12-4
CSAGTGTGELFF TGCAGTGCCGGAACCGGAACCGGGGAGCTGTTTTTT - many TRBJ2-2 12 TRBV20-1
CASSLTSGPRIYEQYF TGTGCCAGCAGTTTGACTAGCGGACCCCGTATCTACGAGCAGTACTTC TRBD2 few TRBJ2-7 16 TRBV27
CASSYISYEQYF TGTGCCAGCAGTTACATAAGCTACGAGCAGTACTTC - many TRBJ2-7 12 TRBV6-2/TRBV6-3
CAWRLEPRETQYF TGTGCCTGGAGGTTGGAGCCCAGAGAGACCCAGTACTTC - - TRBJ2-5 13 TRBV30
CSVSAPRTGVHEKLFF TGCAGCGTTAGTGCCCCTCGAACAGGGGTCCATGAAAAACTGTTTTTT TRBD1 many TRBJ1-4 16 TRBV29-1
CASSAGGQGYGYTF TGTGCCAGCAGTGCAGGGGGCCAAGGCTATGGCTACACCTTC TRBD1 few TRBJ1-2 14 TRBV6-2/TRBV6-3
CASSDAGASGNTIYF TGTGCCAGCAGTGACGCGGGAGCCTCTGGAAACACCATATATTTT - few TRBJ1-3 15 TRBV6-1
CSVGQSQETQYF TGCAGCGTCGGGCAGAGTCAAGAGACCCAGTACTTC - few TRBJ2-5 12 TRBV29-1
CSARDPLGGASNQPQHF TGCAGTGCTAGAGACCCCCTAGGAGGGGCTAGCAATCAGCCCCAGCATTTT - - TRBJ1-5 17 TRBV20-1
CASSPGLSNQPQHF TGTGCCAGCAGCCCAGGGTTGTCTAATCAGCCCCAGCATTTT - many TRBJ1-5 14 TRBV3-1
CASSARTTGNTIYF TGTGCCAGCAGCGCCCGGACGACTGGAAACACCATATATTTT - many TRBJ1-3 14 TRBV14
CATLSSPPKFNEQFF TGTGCCACCCTGAGCAGTCCCCCTAAATTTAATGAGCAGTTCTTC - few TRBJ2-1 15 TRBV28
CASGLRELFF TGTGCCAGCGGACTCCGGGAGCTGTTTTTT - many TRBJ2-2 10 TRBV7-9
CASSLLENQETQYF TGTGCCAGCAGCTTGCTGGAAAACCAAGAGACCCAGTACTTC - many TRBJ2-5 14 TRBV5-4
CASTIAGGRGDTQYF TGTGCCAGCACCATAGCGGGGGGGCGGGGAGATACGCAGTATTTT TRBD2 - TRBJ2-3 15 TRBV27